The clone carrying this TCR beta chain was seen a single time. Its antigen remains unidentified. This record comes from a study of blood T cells in healthy people across ages. Study-wide results and caveats: Compared with aged donors, long-lived donors showed fewer expanded clones, suggesting selection.

Then a second PCR, running about 7 to 11 cycles, was carried out with a sample-barcoded 5' primer and a J-beta primer mix. Each single sample gave us at least 2.5 million CDR3-containing paired-end reads. TCRdb used MiXCR to reprocess the 5' RACE reads, holding one entry per CDR3 protein. The sample has 890,000 or so distinct CDR3 sequences; around two thirds are singletons. Each sample used at least 6.5 million PBMCs. CDR3 length: 15 amino acids. Trimming left V 4 bases short and J 3 bases short, with 14 bases between. The germline gives CDR1 SNHLY, CDR2 FYNNEI. This clonotype was obtained from a young man in good health. The gene calls are TRBV2 and TRBJ2-3; D may match TRBD1 or TRBD2 (6 bases each). The sequenced material came from blood. In DNA, the CDR3 is TGTGCCAGCAGTGGAAGGGGGGTTCTAACAGATACGCAGTATTTT. Protein: CASSGRGVLTDTQYF.